Listed here are 10 T cell receptor beta chains from one sample, sequenced in a study of cytomegalovirus exposure and HLA in healthy donors. Use of 60 Vbeta and 13 Jbeta primers characterized the PCR. Here immunoSEQ multiplex PCR was the method, and the copy in TCRdb shows in-frame clones only, minus some. The data show approximately 150,000 clones, about three quarters seen once. Sequenced sample: PBMCs. The receptors stem from a man aged 30 to 39 in good health and CMV-seropositive.

This clone has just one count. The V gene is TRBV10-3, the J gene TRBJ2-2, with D possibly matching TRBD2 (7 bases). Germline V CDR1 and CDR2: ENHRY, SYGVKD. The CDR3 has 16 residues. V was trimmed by 11 bases and J by 0 bases, leaving 19 bases between them. This chain's CDR3 is CAAGGRGGANTGELFF. CDR3 in DNA: TGTGCCGCCGGGGGGAGGGGGGGCGCGAACACCGGGGAGCTGTTTTTT.

This rearrangement joins TRBV6-5 to TRBJ1-5, with 7 nucleotides matching TRBD1. CDR1 and CDR2 from the germline V gene are MNHEY and SVGAGI. The trim removed 7 bases at V and 5 bases at J, leaving 2 bases unmatched. The CDR3 has 12 amino acids. CDR3 in amino acids: CASKTGYQPQHF. For the CDR3, the DNA is TGTGCCAGCAAGACAGGGTATCAGCCCCAGCATTTT.

J is TRBJ1-4 and V is TRBV28, with 7 bases that match TRBD1. J gave up 3 bases and V 6 bases, and 4 bases lay outside the gene matches. The CDR3 consists of 14 residues. Germline loops: CDR1 MDHEN, CDR2 SYDVKM. The CDR3 protein is CASSPGQSNEKLFF. The CDR3 DNA is TGTGCCAGCAGCCCGGGACAGTCTAATGAAAAACTGTTTTTT.

CDR3 residues: CASSQGLAETYEQYF. CDR3 nucleotide sequence: TGTGCCAGCAGCCAAGGACTAGCGGAAACCTACGAGCAGTACTTC. The chain is built from TRBV7-6 and TRBJ2-7; 10 bases are shared with TRBD2. V lost 5 bases to trimming and J lost 2 bases; unmatched junction nucleotides: 6. The CDR3 spans 15 residues. Germline V gene sequence: CDR1 SGHVS, CDR2 FNYEAQ. Supplemented by reference TRBV7-6 and TRBJ2-7, the full variable domain reads GAGVSQSPRYKVTKRGQDVALRCDPISGHVSLYWYRQALGQGPEFLTYFNYEAQQDKSGLPNDRFSAERPEGSISTLTIQRTEQRDSAMYRCASSQGLAETYEQYFGPGTRLTVT.

This clone was seen a handful of times. CDR3 in DNA: TGTGCCAGCAGCCAAGATATTCCCCAGGGAGGAAACACCATATATTTT. Translated: CASSQDIPQGGNTIYF. This chain uses TRBV4-2 with TRBJ1-3; weak D call: TRBD1 (5 bases). The CDR3 totals 16 residues. The ends were cut back, 0 bases at V and 4 bases at J, with 13 bases in the middle. Germline V gene data show CDR1 as LGHNA and CDR2 as YNFKEQ.

The genes are TRBV28 and TRBJ1-4; a possible D gene is TRBD1 (6 bases). This CDR3 has 17 amino acids. The V gene lost 5 bases and the J gene lost 7 bases, with 23 bases spanning the gap. CDR1 is MDHEN and CDR2 is SYDVKM in the germline V gene. CDR3 nucleotide sequence: TGTGCCAGCAGTCCCTGGGGGGGAGGGGGGCGCGGTGAAAAACTGTTTTTT. Translating gives CASSPWGGGGRGEKLFF.

V and J are TRBV27 and TRBJ2-5; 11 bases match TRBD2. The J call could be wrong; TRBJ2-7 is a better fit for the DNA end. Looked up from germline, CDR1 is MNHEY and CDR2 is SMNVEV (reference sequence). The CDR3 spans 16 residues. The CDR3 here is CASSLSGTSGSYEQYF. The CDR3, as DNA: TGTGCCAGCAGTTTATCAGGGACTAGCGGCTCCTACGAGCAGTACTTC.

This chain links TRBV9 with TRBJ1-3; D unresolved. The ends were cut back, 0 bases at V and 4 bases at J, with 8 bases in the middle. This CDR3 has 14 residues. Germline values: CDR1 SGDLS, CDR2 YYNGEE. The CDR3: CASSVGARGNTIYF. In nucleotides, the CDR3 is TGTGCCAGCAGCGTAGGGGCGCGAGGAAACACCATATATTTT. Complete variable domain (other parts from reference TRBV9 and TRBJ1-3): DSGVTQTPKHLITATGQRVTLRCSPRSGDLSVYWYQQSLDQGLQFLIQYYNGEERAKGNILERFSAQQFPDLHSELNLSSLELGDSALYFCASSVGARGNTIYFGEGSWLTVV.

A few counts support this clone. The chain links TRBV10-1 to TRBJ2-1; maybe TRBD1 (5 bases). This CDR3 spans 14 amino acids. The V gene's germline CDR1 is WNHNN and CDR2 SYGVQD (reference sequence). Trimming took 4 bases from V and 0 from J, leaving 7 bases between them. Here the CDR3 DNA reads TGCGCCAGCAGTGCCGACAGCTCCTACAATGAGCAGTTCTTC. Translation: CASSADSSYNEQFF.

V usage is TRBV5-6 and J usage is TRBJ1-2; D is unclear. V lost 4 bases and J 4 bases, leaving 11 bases between the germline ends. This CDR3 has 13 residues. The V gene's germline CDR1 is SGHDT and CDR2 YYEEEE. DNA for the CDR3: TGTGCCAGCAGCCCCGGGAAAGTCTATGGCTACACCTTC. This translates into CASSPGKVYGYTF.